A selection of T cell receptor beta chains follows, all from one sample in a study of CD8 T cells in ankylosing spondylitis. A single record per CDR3 protein comes from TCRdb applying MiXCR to the 5' RACE reads. The sample has tens of thousands of distinct CDR3 sequences, under 5.5% seen once. The sequencing input was blood, either unsorted or a sorted T cell fraction (not recorded which). Source of these receptors: a male donor with ankylosing spondylitis or in good health (not recorded which). Both conserved end residues are part of each CDR3. D genes are given only for firm matches. Clone sizes are given selectively: once, few, many, or a class where the clone is expanded.

d_call,clone_size,j_call,v_call,cdr3_aa,cdr3_nt
NA,NA,TRBJ1-1,TRBV20-1,CSAITKVGTEAFF,TGCAGTGCTATAACCAAAGTGGGGACTGAAGCTTTCTTT
TRBD1,many,TRBJ1-1,TRBV20-1,CSARNRDRLNTEAFF,TGCAGTGCTAGAAATCGGGACAGGTTGAACACTGAAGCTTTCTTT
NA,many,TRBJ2-3,TRBV18,CASSPSDTQYF,TGTGCCAGCTCCCCGTCCGATACGCAGTATTTT
TRBD2,many,TRBJ2-1,TRBV29-1,CSVEASGTNEQFF,TGCAGCGTTGAGGCTAGCGGGACCAATGAGCAGTTCTTC
NA,many,TRBJ2-3,TRBV25-1,CASSARLSTDTQYF,TGTGCCAGCAGTGCTAGACTGAGTACAGATACGCAGTATTTT
NA,many,TRBJ2-5,TRBV12-2,CASRHPLAGGQETQYF,TGTGCAAGTCGTCATCCCCTAGCGGGGGGACAAGAGACCCAGTACTTC
NA,many,TRBJ2-5,TRBV12-3/TRBV12-4,CASSFEGRRTQYF,TGTGCCAGCAGTTTTGAGGGGCGAAGAACCCAGTACTTC
NA,few,TRBJ2-3,TRBV29-1,CSVRGGAAPTDTQYF,TGCAGCGTTAGGGGGGGCGCGGCCCCCACAGATACGCAGTATTTT
TRBD1,many,TRBJ1-2,TRBV20-1,CSATTGGAGGYTF,TGCAGTGCTACAACAGGGGGCGCAGGTGGCTACACCTTC
NA,many,TRBJ2-5,TRBV29-1,CSVAQGRGETQYF,TGCAGCGTGGCACAGGGGAGGGGGGAGACCCAGTACTTC
NA,many,TRBJ2-7,TRBV7-8,CASSMRRQQPYEQYF,TGTGCCAGCAGCATGAGACGACAGCAACCCTACGAGCAGTACTTC